This paragraph covers one TCR beta chain sequence. Germline assignment: CDR1 SGHNT and CDR2 YYREEE (reference sequence). Losses at the gene ends were 7 bases for V and 5 bases for J; bases not matched to a gene: 10. This CDR3 has 15 amino acids. The entry originates in a study of cytomegalovirus exposure and HLA in healthy donors. In the study overall: Assignment to the Caucasian-associated ancestry cluster applied to about 80% of the approximately 400 genotyped donors.

PCR used 60 Vbeta primers and 13 Jbeta primers. Sequencing used immunoSEQ multiplex PCR; TCRdb keeps in-frame clones, though not all of them. The profile shows about 140,000 clones, 65% to 85% of them singletons. This chain links TRBV5-4 with TRBJ2-5; 11 bases agree with TRBD2. Source material: PBMCs. The source is a man aged 18 to 30 in good health and CMV-seronegative. DNA for the CDR3: TGTGCCAGCCAGGGGGTAGCGGGGGGGCACGAGACCCAGTACTTC. Residues: CASQGVAGGHETQYF.